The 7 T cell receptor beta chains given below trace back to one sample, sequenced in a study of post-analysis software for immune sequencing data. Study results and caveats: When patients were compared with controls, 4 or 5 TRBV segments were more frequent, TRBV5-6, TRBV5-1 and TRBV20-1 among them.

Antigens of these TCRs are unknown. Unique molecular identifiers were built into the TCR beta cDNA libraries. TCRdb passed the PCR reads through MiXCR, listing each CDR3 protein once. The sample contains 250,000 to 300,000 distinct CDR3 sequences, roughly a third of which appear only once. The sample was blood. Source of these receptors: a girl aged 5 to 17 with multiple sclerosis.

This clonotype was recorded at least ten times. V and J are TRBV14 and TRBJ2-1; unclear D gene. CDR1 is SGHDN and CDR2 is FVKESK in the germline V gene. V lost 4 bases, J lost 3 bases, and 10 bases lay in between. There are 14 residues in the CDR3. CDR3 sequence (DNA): TGTGCCAGCAGCCCTCTCCCGGGCTACAATGAGCAGTTCTTC. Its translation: CASSPLPGYNEQFF.

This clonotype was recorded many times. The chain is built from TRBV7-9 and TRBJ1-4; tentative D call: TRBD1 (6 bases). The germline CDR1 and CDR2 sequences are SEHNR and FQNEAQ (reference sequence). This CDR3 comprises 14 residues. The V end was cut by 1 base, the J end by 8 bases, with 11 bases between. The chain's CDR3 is CASSLVRTEEKLFF. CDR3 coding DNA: TGTGCCAGCAGCTTAGTGCGGACAGAAGAAAAACTGTTTTTT.

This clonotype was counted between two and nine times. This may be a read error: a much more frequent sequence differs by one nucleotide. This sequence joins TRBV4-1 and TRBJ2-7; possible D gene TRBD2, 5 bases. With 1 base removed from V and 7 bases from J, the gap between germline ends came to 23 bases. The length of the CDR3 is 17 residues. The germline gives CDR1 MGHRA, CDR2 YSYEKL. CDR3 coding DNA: TGCGCCAGCAGCCAAGTTGATTTGGGAGCGAGCTACAATGAGCAGTACTTC. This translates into CASSQVDLGASYNEQYF.

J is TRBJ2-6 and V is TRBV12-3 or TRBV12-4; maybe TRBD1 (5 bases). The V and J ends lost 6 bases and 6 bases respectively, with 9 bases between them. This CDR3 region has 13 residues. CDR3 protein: CASSLQEANVLTF. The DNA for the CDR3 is TGTGCCAGCAGCCTACAGGAGGCCAACGTCCTGACTTTC.

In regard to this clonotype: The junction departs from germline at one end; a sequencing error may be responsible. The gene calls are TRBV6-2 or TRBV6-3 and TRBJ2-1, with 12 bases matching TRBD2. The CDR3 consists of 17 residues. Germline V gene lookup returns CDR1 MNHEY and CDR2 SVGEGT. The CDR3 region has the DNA TGCGCCAGCAGCCGGACTAGCGGGACCGTATCCTACAATGAGCAGTTCTTC. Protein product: CASSRTSGTVSYNEQFF.

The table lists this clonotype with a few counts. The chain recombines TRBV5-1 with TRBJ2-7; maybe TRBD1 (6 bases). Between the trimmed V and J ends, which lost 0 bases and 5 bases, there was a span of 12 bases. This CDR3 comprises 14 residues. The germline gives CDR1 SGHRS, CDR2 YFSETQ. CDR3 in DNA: TGCGCCAGCAGCTTGGCAGGGGCAGGGCACGAGCAGTACTTC. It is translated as CASSLAGAGHEQYF.

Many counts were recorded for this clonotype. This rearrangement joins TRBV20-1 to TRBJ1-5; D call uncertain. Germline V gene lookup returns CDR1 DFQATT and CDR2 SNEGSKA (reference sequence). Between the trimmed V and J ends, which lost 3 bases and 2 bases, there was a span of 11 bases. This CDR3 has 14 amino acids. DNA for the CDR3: TGCAGTGCTAGTCACGGGATTGGCAATCAGCCCCAGCATTTT. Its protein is CSASHGIGNQPQHF.